The clone carrying this T cell receptor (beta chain) was detected once. Its target is unknown. This sample is part of a study of cytomegalovirus exposure and HLA in healthy donors. About the study: An earlier analysis found 100 million or so unique TCR beta sequences from around 180 million T cells. The study's findings and limits: As was reported, the classifier diagnosed cytomegalovirus status with high specificity and sensitivity. The authors later linked a missense DCLRE1C variant to TCR beta V- and J-gene trimming. Most CMV-associated TCR beta chains were later found to appear HLA-restricted.

V was pared by 0 bases and J by 6 bases, with 5 bases of the junction left unmatched. CDR1 LGHNA and CDR2 YSLEER come from the germline V gene. The CDR3 is 16 amino acids. This PCR relied on a set of 60 Vbeta primers and 13 Jbeta primers. Sequencing was performed with immunoSEQ multiplex PCR; in TCRdb, only in-frame clones are kept and a portion is missing. This table has more than 90,000 clones, 55% to 70% appearing once. Source material: PBMCs. This chain uses TRBV4-3 with TRBJ2-7, with 13 nucleotides matching TRBD2. The TCR sequence derives from a woman between 25 and 40 years old in good health and CMV-seronegative. The CDR3 DNA is TGCGCCAGCAGCCAAGATGTAGGACTAGCGGGAGCCGAGCAGTACTTC. Its protein product is CASSQDVGLAGAEQYF.